A single count supports the clone carrying this T cell receptor beta chain. One end of the junction varies from germline; a read error may be responsible. These data belong to a study of blood T cell repertoires in COVID-19. Some clones are missing from TCRdb's copy, which holds only in-frame ones; the method was immunoSEQ multiplex PCR. The sample lists around 240,000 clones, over 75% occurring once. From germline, CDR1 is MNHEY and CDR2 SMNVEV (reference sequence). The CDR3 totals 13 residues. The rearrangement links TRBV27 to TRBJ1-6; D remains ambiguous. The sequencing sample was made of PBMCs or T cells enriched from blood (not recorded which). The TCR sequence derives from a woman between 50 and 59 years old who had recovered from COVID-19. The CDR3 nucleotides are TGTGCCAGCAGTTTAAGCATTAATACACCCCTCCACTTT. Encoded protein: CASSLSINTPLHF.